This is a list of T cell receptor beta chains from one sample in a study of T cell responses to AZD1222 COVID-19 vaccine. The repertoire was sequenced with immunoSEQ multiplex PCR; TCRdb's copy has only in-frame clones and lacks some. The table includes around 46,000 clones, approximately 90% detected once. The material sequenced was peripheral blood, taken 28 days after the second AZD1222 dose. The source of these receptors is an adult who received the AZD1222 COVID-19 vaccine. CDR3s include the opening cysteine and the closing phenylalanine or tryptophan. The order of the fields is J gene, clone size, V gene, D gene, CDR3 DNA, CDR3 protein. The D gene is left open where the match is weak. Where a row states a size, it is once, few, many or the class of an expanded clone; other rows omit it.

>TRBJ2-1|NA|TRBV4-1|NA
TGCGCCAGCAGCCAAGTTTTGAGCTCCTACAATGAGCAGTTCTTC
CASSQVLSSYNEQFF
>TRBJ2-5|NA|TRBV7-8|TRBD2
TGTGCCAGCAGCTTGAGGACTAGCGGGGGGGTAGAGACCCAGTACTTC
CASSLRTSGGVETQYF
>TRBJ2-3|NA|TRBV3-1/TRBV3-2|TRBD2
TGTGCCAGCAGCCAAGAAGGTGGGACTAGGGCAGATACGCAGTATTTT
CASSQEGGTRADTQYF
>TRBJ1-4|NA|TRBV27|NA
TGTGCCAGCAGTTTATCCAGGGTAACTAATGAAAAACTGTTTTTT
CASSLSRVTNEKLFF
>TRBJ1-6|NA|TRBV4-1|TRBD1
TGCGCCAGCAGCCAACCGGGACAGGGAGCTAATTCACCCCTCCACTTT
CASSQPGQGANSPLHF
>TRBJ2-1|NA|TRBV6-5|NA
TGTGCCAGCAGGTTAACGAGTGAGCAGTTCTTC
CASRLTSEQFF
>TRBJ1-2|few|TRBV20-1|NA
TGCAGTGCTACCGACAGCTATGGCTACACCTTC
CSATDSYGYTF
>TRBJ2-7|few|TRBV5-6|NA
TGTGCCAGCAGCTTTGGGGGCATTCCACGCTACGAGCAGTACTTC
CASSFGGIPRYEQYF
>TRBJ1-2|NA|TRBV28|TRBD1
TGTGCCAGCAGTTTACAGGGGGCCGAGGACTATGGCTACACCTTC
CASSLQGAEDYGYTF
>TRBJ2-5|once|TRBV19|NA
TGTGCCAGTAGTCCCTCAGGGAATTGGGAGACCCAGTACTTC
CASSPSGNWETQYF
>TRBJ1-6|NA|TRBV2|NA
TGTGCCAGCAGCCTAGGCTATTCACCCCTCCACTTT
CASSLGYSPLHF
>TRBJ1-6|NA|TRBV4-3|NA
TGCGCCAGCAGCCAAGGGGGCGGGCAGGGTAGAGGCGGCAATTCACCCCTCCACTTT
CASSQGGGQGRGGNSPLHF
>TRBJ2-6|NA|TRBV6-5|NA
TGTGCCAGCAGTTACAAGTCGCCCTCTGGGGCCAACGTCCTGACTTTC
CASSYKSPSGANVLTF
>TRBJ2-5|NA|TRBV29-1|TRBD1
TGCAGCGTTGAACGGGACAGGGTTGGGCAAGAGACCCAGTACTTC
CSVERDRVGQETQYF
>TRBJ2-3|NA|TRBV14|NA
TGTGCCAGCAGCCCCATTGCTCCGGGGATAGATACGCAGTATTTT
CASSPIAPGIDTQYF
>TRBJ2-7|once|TRBV6-6|NA
TGTGCCAGTTGGGAGGACAGGAAAAACTCCTACGAGCAGTACTTC
CASWEDRKNSYEQYF
>TRBJ1-2|NA|TRBV28|NA
TGTCCAGCCCTGGCGACAGCTACCTATGGCTACACCTTC
CPALATATYGYTF
>TRBJ1-1|NA|TRBV9|NA
TGTGCCAGCAGCCTAGTGGGGGCGAGAGGAACTGAAGCTTTCTTT
CASSLVGARGTEAFF
>TRBJ2-1|NA|TRBV28|TRBD2
TGTGCCAGCAGCAAGGGACTAGCGGGAGTACGTGAGCAGTTCTTC
CASSKGLAGVREQFF
>TRBJ2-7|few|TRBV4-2|NA
TGTGCCAGCAGCCAAGTACAGGGTCCCCACGAGCAGTACTTC
CASSQVQGPHEQYF
>TRBJ2-1|NA|TRBV5-1|NA
TGCGCCAGCAGCTCAGAGACGCTGGATGAGCAGTTCTTC
CASSSETLDEQFF
>TRBJ2-1|NA|TRBV10-2|TRBD2
TGCGCCAGCAGTGGATTTAGCGGGGACTCCTACAATGAGCAGTTCTTC
CASSGFSGDSYNEQFF
>TRBJ2-3|NA|TRBV24-1|TRBD1
TGTGCCACCAGTGATTCAGGGACAGGGGGTTACACAGATACGCAGTATTTT
CATSDSGTGGYTDTQYF
>TRBJ2-3|NA|TRBV6-2/TRBV6-3|TRBD2
TGTGCCAGCAGTTACTCGGTGTCGGGGGGGAACACAGATACGCAGTATTTT
CASSYSVSGGNTDTQYF
>TRBJ1-4|NA|TRBV20-1|NA
TGCAGTGCTAGCCAGGGACAACTGTTTTTT
CSASQGQLFF
>TRBJ1-1|NA|TRBV28|NA
TGTGCCAGCAGTTTTTCCGGGGGGGGGACTGAAGCTTTCTTT
CASSFSGGGTEAFF
>TRBJ2-7|NA|TRBV9|TRBD2
TGTGCCAGCAGCCCCCGGACTAGCACCCACGAGCAGTACTTC
CASSPRTSTHEQYF
>TRBJ1-1|NA|TRBV6-5|TRBD1
TGTGCCAGCAGTTACCGGGGACAGGCCCGGGGAACTGAAGCTTTCTTT
CASSYRGQARGTEAFF
>TRBJ2-1|NA|TRBV12-3/TRBV12-4|NA
TGTGCCAGCAGTTTCTACAATGAGCAGTTCTTC
CASSFYNEQFF
>TRBJ2-6|NA|TRBV5-1|NA
TGCGCCAGCAGCTTTGAGGGGTCAGGGGCCAACGTCCTGACTTTC
CASSFEGSGANVLTF
>TRBJ2-1|once|TRBV7-2|NA
TGTGCCAGCAGCCCGATACCTCAGGGTTACAATGAGCAGTTCTTC
CASSPIPQGYNEQFF
>TRBJ2-7|NA|TRBV13|TRBD2
TGTGCCAGCAGCTTGCTAGCGGGAGACACCTACGAGCAGTACTTC
CASSLLAGDTYEQYF
>TRBJ2-5|NA|TRBV19|NA
TGTGCCAGTAGTATGTGGACGGCCCAAGAGACCCAGTACTTC
CASSMWTAQETQYF
>TRBJ2-7|NA|TRBV15|TRBD2
TGTGCCACCAGCAGATCGACTAGCTTGATACACGAGCAGTACTTC
CATSRSTSLIHEQYF
>TRBJ2-7|NA|TRBV28|TRBD2
TGTGCCAGCAGTTTAAGATTAGGACTAGCGGGTACCTACGAGCAGTACTTC
CASSLRLGLAGTYEQYF
>TRBJ1-6|once|TRBV15|NA
TGTGCCACCGGGGGTAAATGGGATTCACCCCTCCACTTT
CATGGKWDSPLHF
>TRBJ2-7|NA|TRBV29-1|NA
TGCAGCGTAAAAGGGGATCCCTACGAGCAGTACTTC
CSVKGDPYEQYF